One and the same sample provided the 27 T cell receptor beta chains below, sequenced in a study of OX40 agonist ivuxolimab in advanced cancers. Clones were read by immunoSEQ multiplex PCR, and TCRdb kept only the in-frame ones, dropping some. The data contain about 51,000 clones, about 80% of them singletons. The sequences come from CD4+ or CD8+ T cells sorted from blood, collected in a trial of the OX40 agonist ivuxolimab. These receptors came from an adult with an advanced solid tumor such as melanoma, head and neck, liver or kidney cancer.

This chain uses TRBV4-1 with TRBJ2-5; D is uncertain. The germline gives CDR1 MGHRA, CDR2 YSYEKL. V was pared by 3 bases and J by 5 bases, with 7 bases between. The CDR3 consists of 12 residues. As DNA, the CDR3 is TGCGCCAGCAGCCAGGGTGGGGAGACCCAGTACTTC. It codes for CASSQGGETQYF.

This sequence joins TRBV7-3 and TRBJ2-3; D gene unclear. Trimming took 4 bases from V and 2 from J, leaving 10 bases between them. The CDR3 has 14 amino acids. CDR1 is SGHTA and CDR2 is FQGTGA in the germline V gene. The CDR3 DNA reads as TGTGCCAGCAGCTCGGGCCTAGTCACAGATACGCAGTATTTT. This codes for CASSSGLVTDTQYF.

V and J are TRBV4-3 and TRBJ2-1; the match to TRBD2 covers 12 bases. This CDR3 comprises 17 residues. Unmatched junction bases numbered 8, after V lost 1 base and J lost 7 bases. CDR1 is LGHNA, CDR2 YSLEER, per germline. The DNA of the CDR3 is TGCGCCAGCAGCCAAGCCTTGGCTAGCGGGGGGGAAAATGAGCAGTTCTTC. Its translation is CASSQALASGGENEQFF.

CDR3 amino acids: CASSSSSTGTNYGYTF. CDR3 DNA: TGTGCCAGCAGCTCAAGTTCGACAGGAACTAACTATGGCTACACCTTC. The chain links TRBV7-8 to TRBJ1-2; weak D call: TRBD1 (6 bases). Trimming stripped 4 bases from V and 0 bases from J, with 15 bases between. Germline CDR1 is SGHVS and CDR2 is FQNEAQ. The length of the CDR3 is 16 residues.

This clone was detected only once. CDR3: CASKEADTQYF. CDR3 nucleotides: TGTGCCAGCAAGGAGGCAGATACGCAGTATTTT. The chain carries TRBV27 and TRBJ2-3; the D gene is possibly TRBD2 (5 bases). V shed 7 bases and J shed 4 bases, with 6 bases lying between them. The CDR3 totals 11 residues. The germline gives CDR1 MNHEY, CDR2 SMNVEV (reference sequence).

This clone has only a few counts. Other DNA sequences from this sample encode an identical CDR3 as well. The chain carries TRBV11-2 and TRBJ1-1; D is unclear. This CDR3 contains 14 residues. Germline V lookup: CDR1 SGHAT, CDR2 FQNNGV. Trimming removed 1 base from V and 1 base from J, with 7 bases in between. CDR3 amino acids: CASSLGAGNTEAFF. In DNA form, the CDR3 reads TGTGCCAGCAGCTTAGGGGCGGGGAACACTGAAGCTTTCTTT. Using reference TRBV11-2 and TRBJ1-1 for the parts outside the CDR3, the full variable domain is EAGVAQSPRYKIIEKRQSVAFWCNPISGHATLYWYQQILGQGPKLLIQFQNNGVVDDSQLPKDRFSAERLKGVDSTLKIQPAKLEDSAVYLCASSLGAGNTEAFFGQGTRLTVV.

In its sample, this clone was seen once. This chain uses TRBV7-8 with TRBJ1-5; TRBD1 agrees at 10 bases. There are 14 residues in the CDR3. V gave up 5 bases and J gave up 6 bases; unmatched junction bases: 4. Germline lookup yields CDR1 SGHVS and CDR2 FQNEAQ. The CDR3 here is CASSTGQGRQPQHF. Here the CDR3 DNA reads TGTGCCAGCAGCACGGGACAGGGGCGTCAGCCCCAGCATTTT.

This chain links TRBV11-2 with TRBJ2-1, with 7 nucleotides matching TRBD1. Looked up from germline, CDR1 is SGHAT and CDR2 is FQNNGV. The CDR3 length is 17 residues. The V and J ends lost 1 base and 8 bases, in that order; junction bases with no gene match: 14. In DNA form, the CDR3 reads TGTGCCAGCAGCTTAGCGGATAGGGACAGCCCTTGGTATGAGCAGTTCTTC. This encodes CASSLADRDSPWYEQFF.

V and J are TRBV29-1 and TRBJ2-3, with D unclear. Between the trimmed V and J ends, which lost 3 bases and 0 bases, there was a span of 16 bases. Looked up from germline, CDR1 is SQVTM and CDR2 is ANQGSEA. The CDR3 spans 16 residues. This CDR3 reads CSVELFPDQSTDTQYF. The CDR3 region has the DNA TGCAGCGTTGAGTTGTTTCCGGACCAAAGCACAGATACGCAGTATTTT.

The chain recombines TRBV7-2 with TRBJ1-5; 8 bases map to TRBD1. Germline V gives CDR1 SGHTA, CDR2 FQGNSA. With V trimmed by 5 bases and J by 7 bases, 4 bases remained unmatched. The CDR3 consists of 13 residues. The CDR3 here is CASSRTGMQPQHF. The CDR3 DNA reads as TGTGCCAGCAGCCGGACAGGGATGCAGCCCCAGCATTTT.

The V call is TRBV2, the J call TRBJ2-3; D may be TRBD1 (5 bases). The CDR3 sequence is 13 residues long. CDR1 SNHLY and CDR2 FYNNEI come from the germline V gene. V was clipped by 7 bases and J by 4 bases, with 12 bases between them. The CDR3 DNA reads as TGTGCCAGCAATAGGGGTTGGGCAGATACGCAGTATTTT. It yields the protein CASNRGWADTQYF.

This clone was detected only a few times. This rearrangement joins TRBV5-1 to TRBJ1-1; 9 bases line up with TRBD1. The germline V gene has CDR1 SGHRS and CDR2 YFSETQ. This CDR3 is built from 14 residues. J lost 1 base, V lost 6 bases, and 4 bases had no gene match. This CDR3 is CASTRTGANTEAFF. CDR3 sequence (DNA): TGCGCCAGCACCCGGACAGGGGCGAACACTGAAGCTTTCTTT.

The rearrangement uses TRBV7-6 and TRBJ1-6, with D hard to call. CDR3 length equals 14 residues. Germline CDR1 reads SGHVS; CDR2 reads FNYEAQ. Trimming left V 1 base short and J 9 bases short, with 10 bases between. The CDR3 sequence is CASSLGGIGSPLHF. The CDR3 bases are TGTGCCAGCAGCTTAGGGGGAATAGGTTCACCCCTCCACTTT.

The rearrangement uses TRBV6-5 and TRBJ2-7; tentative D call: TRBD1 (6 bases). The germline gives CDR1 MNHEY, CDR2 SVGAGI. The V end lost 6 bases, the J end lost 6 bases, and 6 bases lay between the germline ends. The CDR3 has 10 amino acids. CDR3 in DNA: TGTGCCAGCAGCAGGGGCGAGCAGTACTTC. This translates into CASSRGEQYF.

The chain links TRBV9 to TRBJ2-3; TRBD2 matches 14 bases. This CDR3 comprises 18 residues. Germline assignment: CDR1 SGDLS and CDR2 YYNGEE. Trimming removed 2 bases from V and 4 bases from J; junction bases left unmatched: 9. The CDR3 region has the DNA TGTGCCAGCAGCGTGACTAGCGGGGGGGCCAGGACATCAGATACGCAGTATTTT. Amino acids: CASSVTSGGARTSDTQYF.

This clone has a single count. CDR3 amino acids: CASSLKAGGNTIYF. CDR3 bases: TGTGCCAGCAGCTTAAAGGCAGGGGGAAACACCATATATTTT. This chain connects TRBV7-2 to TRBJ1-3; a possible D gene is TRBD1 (5 bases). CDR3 length equals 14 residues. Looked up from germline, CDR1 is SGHTA and CDR2 is FQGNSA. Trimming took 2 bases from V and 4 from J, leaving 9 bases between them.

The chain joins TRBV6-5 to TRBJ2-2; D is ambiguous. The length of the CDR3 is 12 residues. The V gene lost 6 bases and the J gene lost 1 base, with 3 bases spanning the gap. Per the germline V gene, CDR1 is MNHEY and CDR2 is SVGAGI. In DNA form, the CDR3 reads TGTGCCAGCAGCCGGAACACCGGGGAGCTGTTTTTT. As protein: CASSRNTGELFF.

The rearrangement joins TRBV9 to TRBJ2-3; 8 bases agree with TRBD2. The V gene's germline CDR1 is SGDLS and CDR2 YYNGEE. The CDR3 has 16 residues. The V segment lost 3 bases and the J segment 0 bases; nucleotides outside the gene matches: 6. Here the CDR3 reads CASSERAGASTDTQYF. For the CDR3, the DNA is TGTGCCAGCAGCGAACGAGCGGGGGCTAGCACAGATACGCAGTATTTT.

The V call is TRBV7-9, the J call TRBJ1-2; the D is unclear. The germline CDR1 and CDR2 sequences are SEHNR and FQNEAQ (reference sequence). The CDR3 is 12 residues long. V shed 5 bases and J shed 8 bases, with 12 bases lying between them. This chain's CDR3 is CASSRQGRGYTF. In DNA form, the CDR3 reads TGTGCCAGCAGCCGTCAAGGGCGCGGCTACACCTTC.

V and J are TRBV6-5 and TRBJ1-5; 7 bases line up with TRBD1. The CDR3 is 14 amino acids. Germline assignment: CDR1 MNHEY and CDR2 SVGAGI. V lost 6 bases to trimming and J lost 7 bases; unmatched junction nucleotides: 9. This CDR3 is CASRQGQSVQPQHF. The CDR3 DNA is TGTGCCAGCAGACAGGGACAGTCCGTACAGCCCCAGCATTTT.

The genes are TRBV10-3 and TRBJ1-6, with D perhaps TRBD1 (6 bases). Between the trimmed V and J ends, which lost 6 bases and 7 bases, there was a span of 10 bases. CDR1 and CDR2 (germline): ENHRY, SYGVKD. The CDR3 sequence is 13 residues long. CDR3 DNA sequence: TGTGCCATCAGACAGGGCGGGAATTCACCCCTCCACTTT. Encoded protein: CAIRQGGNSPLHF.

The chain employs TRBV7-3 and TRBJ2-5; D is perhaps TRBD2 (6 bases). The germline V and J ends were trimmed by 5 bases and 2 bases, with 12 bases remaining between them. This CDR3 contains 14 residues. From germline, CDR1 is SGHTA and CDR2 FQGTGA. This CDR3 reads CASSALGLQETQYF. CDR3 DNA: TGTGCCAGCAGCGCCCTGGGACTTCAAGAGACCCAGTACTTC.

This chain joins TRBV4-2 and TRBJ1-6; a weak D match, TRBD1 (6 bases). Trimming took 0 bases from V and 7 from J, leaving 13 bases between them. The CDR3 totals 16 residues. The germline gives CDR1 LGHNA, CDR2 YNFKEQ. CDR3 in DNA: TGTGCCAGCAGCCAAGATCGGCAGGGGACCAATTCACCCCTCCACTTT. It codes for CASSQDRQGTNSPLHF.

The V call is TRBV12-5, the J call TRBJ2-3, with a possible D match to TRBD1 (5 bases). V was trimmed by 6 bases and J by 5 bases, leaving 12 bases between them. In germline, CDR1 is LGHNT, CDR2 FRNRAP. This CDR3 is 13 amino acids long. CDR3 residues: CASGPQGGDTQYF. DNA for the CDR3: TGTGCTAGTGGACCCCAGGGCGGAGATACGCAGTATTTT.

The rearrangement links TRBV5-1 to TRBJ1-2, with D possibly matching TRBD1 (6 bases). This CDR3 comprises 14 residues. Trimming took off 2 bases at V and 1 base at J, with 9 bases between the two ends. Germline V CDR1 and CDR2: SGHRS, YFSETQ. The CDR3 nucleotides are TGCGCCAGCAGCTTAGGGGGAAATAACTATGGCTACACCTTC. It is translated as CASSLGGNNYGYTF. Full variable domain (missing parts from reference TRBV5-1 and TRBJ1-2): KAGVTQTPRYLIKTRGQQVTLSCSPISGHRSVSWYQQTPGQGLQFLFEYFSETQRNKGNFPGRFSGRQFSNSRSEMNVSTLELGDSALYLCASSLGGNNYGYTFGSGTRLTVV.

The chain couples TRBV7-2 to TRBJ2-7, with TRBD2 matching over 7 bases. Germline V gene sequence: CDR1 SGHTA, CDR2 FQGNSA. This CDR3 has 15 amino acids. Trimming at V came to 1 base and at J to 0 bases, leaving 3 bases not matched to a gene. CDR3: CASSLEAGSSYEQYF. CDR3 DNA: TGTGCCAGCAGCTTAGAAGCGGGGAGCTCCTACGAGCAGTACTTC.

The V call is TRBV6-4, the J call TRBJ2-3; D ambiguous. Between the trimmed V and J ends, which lost 5 bases and 0 bases, there was a span of 9 bases. From germline, CDR1 is MRHNA and CDR2 SNTAGT. CDR3 length: 14 residues. CDR3 region: CASSRDPSTDTQYF. The CDR3 DNA reads TGTGCCAGCAGTCGTGACCCCAGCACAGATACGCAGTATTTT.